The 20 T cell receptor beta chains in this list originate from one sample, sequenced in a study of T cell responses to AZD1222 COVID-19 vaccine. Sequenced by immunoSEQ multiplex PCR; TCRdb stores in-frame clones only, minus some. The table records over 120,000 clones, 86% of them present only once. This specimen was peripheral blood, taken 28 days after the second AZD1222 dose. These receptors all stem from an adult who received the AZD1222 COVID-19 vaccine.

With regard to this clone: This sample also contains other DNA sequences that code for the same CDR3. The chain recombines TRBV20-1 with TRBJ2-7, with TRBD2 as a possible D gene (5 bases). CDR1 and CDR2 (germline): DFQATT, SNEGSKA (reference sequence). The CDR3 extends over 11 amino acids. Trimming cost V 5 bases and J 3 bases, with 8 bases left between them. CDR3 nucleotide sequence: TGCAGTGCTCGTGCGGGCTACGAGCAGTACTTC. This sequence encodes CSARAGYEQYF.

The chain links TRBV4-2 to TRBJ2-3, with 8 bases identical to TRBD2. The J segment lost 3 bases and the V segment lost 0 bases, leaving 2 bases of the junction unmatched. CDR1 is LGHNA and CDR2 is YNFKEQ in the germline V gene. This CDR3 spans 15 amino acids. CDR3 bases: TGTGCCAGCAGCCAAGATGAGCGGGAGACAGATACGCAGTATTTT. Amino acids: CASSQDERETDTQYF.

The chain uses TRBV28 and TRBJ2-3; D remains ambiguous. This CDR3 region has 13 residues. Per germline, CDR1 MDHEN and CDR2 SYDVKM. V shed 6 bases and J shed 3 bases, with 10 bases lying between them. The CDR3 region has the DNA TGTGCCAGCAGCTATCTAGAGACAGATACGCAGTATTTT. Protein product: CASSYLETDTQYF. The full variable domain, its missing parts supplied by reference TRBV28 and TRBJ2-3, is DVKVTQSSRYLVKRTGEKVFLECVQDMDHENMFWYRQDPGLGLRLIYFSYDVKMKEKGDIPEGYSVSREKKERFSLILESASTNQTSMYLCASSYLETDTQYFGPGTRLTVL.

V gene TRBV10-3 combines with J gene TRBJ2-3; TRBD2 matches 15 bases. With V trimmed by 11 bases and J by 6 bases, 6 bases remained unmatched. Germline CDR1 is ENHRY and CDR2 is SYGVKD. The CDR3 sequence is 14 residues long. CDR3 nucleotides: TGTGCCTTGGGACTAGCGGGGGGTGAGGATACGCAGTATTTT. Residues: CALGLAGGEDTQYF.

This chain joins TRBV2 and TRBJ1-5, with 8 bases identical to TRBD1. With V trimmed by 2 bases and J by 6 bases, 3 bases remained unmatched. This CDR3 contains 14 residues. Germline-derived CDR1 and CDR2 are SNHLY and FYNNEI. The CDR3 is CASSEQGATQPQHF. The CDR3 DNA is TGTGCCAGCAGTGAACAGGGGGCGACTCAGCCCCAGCATTTT.

The CDR3 region is CASLRDTENTEAFF. DNA for the CDR3: TGTGCCAGCCTAAGGGACACAGAGAACACTGAAGCTTTCTTT. The gene calls are TRBV6-5 and TRBJ1-1, with D perhaps TRBD1 (6 bases). The CDR3 covers 14 residues. Trimming removed 8 bases from V and 1 base from J, with 14 bases in between. Germline V gene data show CDR1 as MNHEY and CDR2 as SVGAGI.

The chain is built from TRBV18 and TRBJ2-7, with 7 bases aligning to TRBD2. J gave up 4 bases and V 2 bases, and 11 bases lay outside the gene matches. Germline V lookup: CDR1 KGHSH, CDR2 LQKENI. The CDR3 spans 16 residues. CDR3 DNA sequence: TGTGCCAGCTCACCATATGGGGGGGTTCTCGGGTACGAGCAGTACTTC. It codes for CASSPYGGVLGYEQYF.

CDR3 amino acids: CASCFTSGGETQYF. The CDR3 bases are TGTGCCAGCTGTTTTACTAGCGGAGGGGAGACCCAGTACTTC. The V and J genes are TRBV6-5 and TRBJ2-5; 8 bases are a match to TRBD2. Germline CDR1 MNHEY, CDR2 SVGAGI. The CDR3 length is 14 residues. V was pared by 8 bases and J by 5 bases, with 10 bases of the junction left unmatched.

This clone has more than one count but fewer than ten. The chain recombines TRBV6-5 with TRBJ1-3; D is undetermined. V was cut by 8 bases and J by 6 bases, with 14 bases left in between. The CDR3 loop spans 13 amino acids. The V gene's germline CDR1 is MNHEY and CDR2 SVGAGI. The CDR3 sequence is CASGEDWPNTIYF. Here the CDR3 DNA reads TGTGCCAGCGGGGAGGACTGGCCAAACACCATATATTTT.

The genes are TRBV3-1 (or the pseudogene TRBV3-2) and TRBJ2-7; D ambiguous. Germline V gives CDR1 LGHDT, CDR2 YNNKEL (reference sequence). There are 14 residues in the CDR3. Trimming left V 1 base short and J 0 bases short, with 7 bases between. CDR3 nucleotides: TGTGCCAGCAGCCAAGTTCGGCTCTCCTACGAGCAGTACTTC. Protein product: CASSQVRLSYEQYF.

CDR3 nucleotide sequence: TGTGCCAGCAGTTCCACTGGAACGGGGCGGAACACTGAAGCTTTCTTT. It is translated as CASSSTGTGRNTEAFF. The J gene is TRBJ1-1, the V gene TRBV28; TRBD1 is a possible D gene (5 bases). V was shortened by 4 bases and J by 1 base, with 16 bases between the two germline ends. The germline V gene encodes CDR1 MDHEN and CDR2 SYDVKM. The CDR3 sequence is 16 residues long.

CDR3 region: CASSALPGPPSSGANVLTF. CDR3 bases: TGTGCCAGCAGCGCATTGCCCGGGCCACCTAGCTCTGGGGCCAACGTCCTGACTTTC. V and J are TRBV9 and TRBJ2-6; D remains ambiguous. The CDR3 loop spans 19 amino acids. V shed 3 bases and J shed 0 bases, with 19 bases lying between them. The germline V gene encodes CDR1 SGDLS and CDR2 YYNGEE.

Worth noting for this clone: Germline and junction disagree at one end, which may indicate a read error. V and J are TRBV29-1 and TRBJ1-2, with no clear D. The CDR3 sequence is 11 residues long. Germline CDR1 reads SQVTM; CDR2 reads ANQGSEA. CDR3 in amino acids: CSALTGYAYTF. The CDR3 DNA reads as TGCAGCGCCTTGACGGGCTATGCCTACACCTTC.

This CDR3 reads CASRWTGGEPGEQYF. CDR3 nucleotide sequence: TGTGCCAGCAGGTGGACAGGGGGCGAACCCGGGGAGCAGTACTTC. This chain links TRBV28 with TRBJ2-7; 11 bases line up with TRBD1. The germline V gene encodes CDR1 MDHEN and CDR2 SYDVKM. V trimming: 6 bases; J trimming: 7 bases; junction bases outside the gene matches: 11. The CDR3 totals 15 residues.

The chain recombines TRBV6-5 with TRBJ2-5; 9 bases match TRBD1. The CDR3 length is 14 residues. The V segment lost 5 bases and the J segment 1 base; nucleotides outside the gene matches: 2. Germline V gene sequence: CDR1 MNHEY, CDR2 SVGAGI. The CDR3 here is CASSIQGAQETQYF. CDR3 coding DNA: TGTGCCAGCAGTATACAGGGGGCCCAAGAGACCCAGTACTTC.

The V and J genes are TRBV19 and TRBJ2-2; D tentatively reads TRBD1 or TRBD2 (6 bases each). Looked up from germline, CDR1 is LNHDA and CDR2 is SQIVND (reference sequence). Trimming took 5 bases from V and 6 from J, leaving 22 bases between them. The CDR3 sequence is 17 residues long. CDR3 loop: CASSSGQKRGDAGELFF. DNA for the CDR3: TGTGCCAGTAGTTCTGGTCAAAAAAGGGGGGACGCCGGGGAGCTGTTTTTT.

The chain uses TRBV11-3 and TRBJ2-1, with 11 bases that match TRBD2. In germline, CDR1 is SGHNT, CDR2 YENEEA. CDR3 length: 17 residues. V was clipped by 5 bases and J by 4 bases; unmatched bases: 10. As DNA, the CDR3 is TGTGCCAGCAGCCACTCCGGGACTAGCGGACTATACAATGAGCAGTTCTTC. It yields the protein CASSHSGTSGLYNEQFF. The variable domain in full, completed from reference TRBV11-3 and TRBJ2-1, reads EAGVVQSPRYKIIEKKQPVAFWCNPISGHNTLYWYLQNLGQGPELLIRYENEEAVDDSQLPKDRFSAERLKGVDSTLKIQPAELGDSAVYLCASSHSGTSGLYNEQFFGPGTRLTVL.

This rearrangement joins TRBV4-2 to TRBJ2-3; D possibly uses TRBD1 or TRBD2 (5 bases each). The length of the CDR3 is 18 residues. Trimming took off 0 bases at V and 1 base at J, with 17 bases between the two ends. Germline lookup yields CDR1 LGHNA and CDR2 YNFKEQ. CDR3: CASSQEGVALPGTDTQYF. The CDR3 DNA sequence: TGTGCCAGCAGCCAAGAGGGGGTAGCCCTGCCGGGCACAGATACGCAGTATTTT.

The chain combines TRBV6-2 or TRBV6-3 with TRBJ1-3; no firm D call. Trimming left V 2 bases short and J 0 bases short, with 5 bases between. Germline V lookup: CDR1 MNHEY, CDR2 SVGEGT. The CDR3 covers 14 residues. CDR3 region: CASSYEFSGNTIYF. The CDR3 DNA reads TGTGCCAGCAGTTACGAATTCTCTGGAAACACCATATATTTT.

The chain uses TRBV28 and TRBJ1-2, with 9 bases lining up with TRBD1. The CDR3 is 15 residues long. V was clipped by 6 bases and J by 8 bases; unmatched bases: 13. Germline CDR1 and CDR2: MDHEN and SYDVKM. CDR3 nucleotides: TGTGCCAGCAGCGACTCGGGACAGGGTGGAGACGGCTACACCTTC. Translating gives CASSDSGQGGDGYTF.